This TCR beta chain derives from a study of cytomegalovirus exposure and HLA in healthy donors (dated by TCRdb to the late 2010s). At the level of the whole study: In an earlier analysis of some 610 of the donors, around 290 Gb of sequence data and roughly 100 million unique TCR beta sequences from about 190 million T cells were reported. About 330 gigabases of sequencing data and 75 million to 85 million unique TCR sequences made up an early release that covered several hundred HLA-typed donors. Of the roughly 430 genotyped donors, over 70% fell in the genetic ancestry cluster associated with self-reported Caucasian donors. The study aimed to test whether cataloging public T cell receptors could reveal signatures of past pathogen exposure. Using immunosequencing, the study profiled T cell repertoires from fewer than 850 subjects and related those repertoires to cytomegalovirus serostatus. Along with the approximately 700-subject first cohort, a separate validation cohort of over 90 different subjects was used. High-throughput TCR immunosequencing, statistical association of individual TCRs with disease status, and machine learning were combined to predict cytomegalovirus infection status. A later analysis re-analyzed previously published TCR beta repertoires from 600 to 850 donors and added high-resolution HLA genotyping to study TCR occurrence patterns. The later analysis used no new phenotypic data to find candidate immune exposures, relying instead on TCR beta sequences and their occurrence across donors. An earlier analysis of roughly 580 of the donors used high-throughput TCR beta sequencing to judge whether each TCR beta V gene segment behaved as functional or pseudogenic. Donor age, sex, ethnicity and CMV serostatus were collected together with the repertoire data. In a later genetic analysis, genome-wide SNP genotypes for about 60% of the 666 donors were used, and that subset was treated as a discovery cohort. All discovery cohort repertoires had been generated using a single sequencing platform. Class I and class II HLA loci were covered by the typing at four-digit resolution. The number of donors typed differed by locus, with about 629-640 for A, B, C, DRB1 and DQB1, 522 for DQA1, about 610 for DPA1, and under 490 for DPB1. Four to six DR-DQ haplotypes were handled as single units for association and clustering because linkage in the cohort was strong. Across approximately 400 genotyped donors of the cohort, an average of approximately 240,000 unique TCR beta nucleotide sequences per donor were sequenced, and around 20% of those sequences were non-productive.

The cohort was made up of 500 to 800 healthy bone marrow donors. At the time of sampling, every cohort member was nominally healthy, though immune exposures that went unrecorded were likely present. The donor tested CMV seronegative and was one of the 352 seronegative cohort members. A peripheral blood sample was provided by each donor, and peripheral blood mononuclear cells were used for TCR beta sequencing. Genomic DNA extraction from the blood cell samples was performed with the Qiagen DNeasy Blood Extraction Kit. Points on this clone: It lacks a known antigen. No per-base quality is available; no much larger clone lies one base away.

Libraries were prepared through the immunoSEQ multiplex PCR assay. The multiplex PCR relied on a mix of 60 forward primers for TCR Vbeta segments and 13 reverse primers for TCR Jbeta segments. A multiplex PCR assay on genomic DNA amplified the CDR3 region of rearranged TCR beta genes. The amplified TCR beta libraries were sequenced on the Illumina HiSeq System as 87-base-pair reads. The original methods were these. Across the 500 to 850 repertoires, a later analysis counted some 81 million unique TCR beta chains, approximately 12 million of which were shared by at least two donors. To remove PCR and sequencing errors, raw reads were error-corrected and collapsed into unique sequences using a nearest-neighbor algorithm that merged closely related sequences. V, D and J gene segments were assigned by aligning CDR3 sequences to IMGT reference sequences. For a sequence to be retained, a match of at least six nucleotides to both a V gene segment and a J gene segment was required. Rearrangements were called productive when the CDR3 lacked stop codons and stayed in frame with V and J; all others were non-productive. CDR3 was defined according to IMGT convention as the region running from the second conserved V-encoded cysteine to the conserved J-encoded phenylalanine. Sequences without an unambiguous match to a single V gene segment were excluded from the earlier analysis of about 600 of the donors. In an earlier analysis of 587 of the donors, V segments were called functional above 56.7% productive rearrangements and were called segregating when the between-donor standard deviation exceeded 5%. A statistical classification framework was developed to diagnose cytomegalovirus status using the catalog of TCR beta chain sequences. In a later analysis, V and J genes were assigned by comparing TCR nucleotide sequences against IMGT/GENE-DB human TR gene sequences. In a later analysis, CDR3 sequences and most-parsimonious VDJ recombination scenarios were assigned using the TCRdist pipeline. In a later analysis, every TCR beta chain was defined by the combination of its CDR3 amino acid sequence and its V-gene family, and reads without a unique V-gene family were dropped. A later analysis removed 500 to 650 highly shared, low-generation-probability nucleotide sequences to deal with suspected cross-contamination and a sequencing artifact. In a later analysis, a clonal expansion index for each public chain was calculated from normalized within-repertoire ranks of inferred template counts. In a later analysis, generation probabilities were computed with a VDJ recombination model fitted to out-of-frame rearrangements, and the resulting probabilities were checked against IGoR. A later analysis scored TCR-TCR, TCR-HLA and TCR-CMV co-occurrence with hypergeometric tests, applying a repertoire-size bias correction to TCR pairs. In a later analysis, false discovery rates were estimated by permuting HLA or CMV assignments 20 times. A later analysis grouped co-occurring TCRs with DBSCAN, adding TCRdist sequence similarity when clustering within HLA-allele-positive subsets. Co-occurrence clustering excluded repertoires with fewer than 30,000 or more than 120,000 public chains, plus five with anomalous nucleotide sharing. The clones in this table, taken by TCRdb from immuneACCESS, are in-frame only. Not every clone is retained; where verified, under half of the shortfall comes from an unresolved V gene, and the cause of the rest is unknown. Clonal size and the V and J genes are those of that table, whereas D and trimming came from the DNA. Here the sample has 55,000 to 85,000 clones; approximately 60% occur a single time. Together, the top ten hold around 2.7% of the sample.

Per the germline V gene (reference sequence), MNHEY is the CDR1 and SMNVEV is the CDR2. The cysteine opens and the phenylalanine closes a CDR3 of 14 amino acids. Only CDR3 DNA is held: 42 bases, read in frame from base 1. V is pared back by 3 bases and J by 3 bases, with 12 bases lying between the germline termini. General study outcomes and caveats: The classifier was reported to diagnose cytomegalovirus status with high specificity and sensitivity in both the original cohort and the validation cohort. Assigning TCR associations to individual alleles was difficult when HLA alleles, especially DR and DQ, strongly co-occurred. According to the authors, the approach could potentially be generalized to other disease states and immunological phenotypes. A later genetic analysis reported fewer N-insertions in productive TCRs among donors in an Asian-associated ancestry cluster than the roughly 700-donor mean. An association between a missense DCLRE1C variant and V-gene and J-gene trimming of TCR beta chains was found in a later genetic analysis and replicated in an independent cohort. Specific HLA alleles were associated with 15,000 to 20,000 TCR beta sequences at a false discovery rate of 0.05 in a later analysis. Because some donors lacked HLA typing at each locus, the association tests relied only on the typed subset. In this cohort, only TCR beta chains were sequenced, and detectable features were limited by the absence of alpha or paired-chain data. Immune exposure information for the cohort was limited to CMV serostatus. Because the 87-base-pair reads could not distinguish some IMGT-functional V segments, including TRBV6-2 and TRBV6-3, those segments were excluded. A further reported finding was that TCR beta sequences accurately predicted the HLA-A and HLA-B alleles for most subjects in the first cohort. According to a later analysis, most CMV-associated TCR beta chains appeared to be HLA-restricted, and the HLA associations seemed to be driven largely by CMV exposure. In the study, 150 to 200 TCR beta chains were listed as associated with cytomegalovirus. According to a later analysis, TCR association rates differed among HLA loci, with DRB1 alleles showing the most associated TCRs and HLA-C alleles showing the fewest. In an earlier analysis of approximately 590 of the donors, most TCR beta V segments appeared in productive rearrangements about 90% or about 30% of the time, broadly matching IMGT annotations. The presence/absence analyses assumed that sequencing depth was roughly uniform across donors, and that assumption may not be true. In vitro tests confirmed that a few of the cytomegalovirus-associated TCR beta chains recognize cytomegalovirus antigens. Linkage disequilibrium might explain the correlated functional status among segregating V segments, but an unknown experimental factor could not be excluded. According to a later analysis, parvovirus B19, influenza, CMV and Epstein-Barr virus appeared linked to several top co-occurrence clusters. The sequencing pipeline was judged likely to have produced a cluster of highly shared sequence variants as a technical artifact. Most TCR sequences were observed very rarely across donors, whereas some public TCRs were present in many individuals. Around 16 rarely observed V segments, including chromosome 9 orphons, were excluded from the earlier analysis of several hundred of the donors because counts were too low. In a later analysis, HLA-associated TCR beta chains showed more clonal expansion and lower generation probabilities than non-associated chains that were equally common.

Recombination connected TRBV27 to TRBJ2-7, with a tentative D gene TRBD2 over 6 matching bases. The source of this sequence is a woman in her fifties or sixties in good health and CMV-seronegative. Sequenced input: PBMCs. The sequence in DNA is TGTGCCAGCAGTTTGGGTAGCGGCCTCTACGAGCAGTACTTC. This yields the protein CASSLGSGLYEQYF.